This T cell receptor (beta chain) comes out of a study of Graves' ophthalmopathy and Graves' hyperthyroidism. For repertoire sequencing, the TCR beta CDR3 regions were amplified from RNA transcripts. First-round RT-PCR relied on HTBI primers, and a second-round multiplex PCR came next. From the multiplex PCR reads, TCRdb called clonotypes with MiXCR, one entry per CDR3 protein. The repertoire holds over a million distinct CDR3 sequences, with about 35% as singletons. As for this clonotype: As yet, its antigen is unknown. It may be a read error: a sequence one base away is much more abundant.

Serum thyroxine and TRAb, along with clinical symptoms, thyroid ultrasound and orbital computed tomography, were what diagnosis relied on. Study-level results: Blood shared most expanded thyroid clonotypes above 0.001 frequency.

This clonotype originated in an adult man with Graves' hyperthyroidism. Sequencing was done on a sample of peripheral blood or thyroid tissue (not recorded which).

In DNA form, the CDR3 reads TGTGCCAACCGCCCGGGACAGAACTATGGCTACACCTTC. Residues: CANRPGQNYGYTF. The chain joins TRBV9 to TRBJ1-2; 7 bases align to TRBD1. The J segment lost 2 bases and the V segment lost 9 bases, leaving 7 bases of the junction unmatched. From germline, CDR1 is SGDLS and CDR2 YYNGEE. This CDR3 has 13 residues.